This record covers a single T cell receptor beta chain. What it binds is unknown. The PCR ran on 60 Vbeta and 13 Jbeta primers. Profiled with immunoSEQ multiplex PCR; TCRdb holds only in-frame clones, not every one. This specimen shows fewer than 200,000 clones; the ten leading clones hold 1% to 1.5%. The ends lost 3 bases at V and 8 bases at J; junction bases unmatched: 11. This CDR3 region has 15 residues. Germline V gene data show CDR1 as SGHTA and CDR2 as FQGNSA. This entry comes from a study of cytomegalovirus exposure and HLA in healthy donors. Study-wide results and caveats: Researchers reportedly found TCR beta sequences accurately predicted most subjects' HLA-A and HLA-B alleles. Analyses of presence/absence relied on an assumption of roughly uniform sequencing depth across donors.

The sequence was collected from a woman aged 55-75 years in good health and CMV-seronegative. The rearrangement links TRBV7-2 to TRBJ2-7, with 9 bases lining up with TRBD1. The sequencing sample was made of PBMCs. The CDR3 DNA reads TGTGCCAGCAGCTTTACCACAGGGGGCTCCGGTAAGCAGTACTTC. Its translation is CASSFTTGGSGKQYF.